A single sample gave rise to the 14 T cell receptor beta chains below, sequenced in a study of T-cell memory formation after mild COVID-19. TCRdb reprocessed the 5' RACE reads via MiXCR and lists one record per CDR3 protein. The table has roughly 380,000 distinct CDR3 sequences, around 30% seen once; the top ten hold about 13%. The sequenced material came from PBMCs or a T cell subset sorted from them (not recorded which). The receptor set was obtained from an adult woman who had mild COVID-19 (a few samples of this study predate the infection). Cell type and time point are not known.

This clonotype appeared many times. The chain uses TRBV7-3 and TRBJ2-3, with 15 bases lining up with TRBD2. This CDR3 is 16 amino acids long. The V segment lost 5 bases and the J segment 4 bases; nucleotides outside the gene matches: 4. In germline, CDR1 is SGHTA, CDR2 FQGTGA. In DNA form, the CDR3 reads TGTGCCAGCAGCCCCTGGACTAGCGGGGGGGCAGATACGCAGTATTTT. Its translation is CASSPWTSGGADTQYF. Using reference TRBV7-3 and TRBJ2-3 for the parts outside the CDR3, the full variable domain is GAGVSQTPSNKVTEKGKYVELRCDPISGHTALYWYRQSLGQGPEFLIYFQGTGAADDSGLPNDRFFAVRPEGSVSTLKIQRTERGDSAVYLCASSPWTSGGADTQYFGPGTRLTVL.

The J gene is TRBJ2-6, the V gene TRBV20-1; D is unresolved. CDR3 size: 14 residues. V gave up 3 bases and J gave up 1 base, with 7 bases separating them. Germline lookup yields CDR1 DFQATT and CDR2 SNEGSKA (reference sequence). The CDR3 bases are TGCAGTGCTAGGTCCGGGTCTGGGGCCAACGTCCTGACTTTC. This sequence encodes CSARSGSGANVLTF.

This clonotype was seen only a few times. This sequence joins TRBV7-9 and TRBJ2-5; unclear D gene. The V gene's germline CDR1 is SEHNR and CDR2 FQNEAQ (reference sequence). Between the trimmed V and J ends, which lost 4 bases and 5 bases, there was a span of 14 bases. There are 14 residues in the CDR3. The CDR3 loop reads CASSSPEPSETQYF. CDR3 in DNA: TGTGCCAGCAGCTCCCCAGAACCTTCGGAGACCCAGTACTTC.

This clonotype has a handful of counts. The chain couples TRBV12-3 or TRBV12-4 to TRBJ2-5, with 9 bases fitting TRBD1. Unmatched junction bases numbered 8, after V lost 4 bases and J lost 5 bases. The CDR3 runs 15 residues. The DNA for the CDR3 is TGTGCCAGCAGTTCGGGACAGGGAGATTGGGAGACCCAGTACTTC. Its translation: CASSSGQGDWETQYF.

This clonotype has a handful of counts. This chain joins TRBV20-1 and TRBJ2-7; a possible D gene is TRBD2 (5 bases). Germline values: CDR1 DFQATT, CDR2 SNEGSKA (reference sequence). The CDR3 is made up of 15 amino acids. Trimming took 3 bases from V and 0 from J, leaving 15 bases between them. CDR3 nucleotide sequence: TGCAGTGCTAGGGACTCCGACAACCCCTCCTACGAGCAGTACTTC. It translates to CSARDSDNPSYEQYF.

V gene TRBV29-1 combines with J gene TRBJ2-7, with D possibly matching TRBD2 (6 bases). The CDR3 extends over 14 amino acids. From germline, CDR1 is SQVTM and CDR2 ANQGSEA. V was clipped by 7 bases and J by 0 bases, with 16 bases between them. The CDR3 DNA follows: TGCAGCGCTACGGGAGCCGGAGGCTCCTACGAGCAGTACTTC. Protein product: CSATGAGGSYEQYF.

The rearrangement links TRBV9 to TRBJ2-5; 7 nucleotides align to TRBD1. From germline, CDR1 is SGDLS and CDR2 YYNGEE. The CDR3 length is 14 residues. The V gene end was trimmed by 3 bases and the J gene end by 4 bases; junction bases not matched to a gene: 6. The CDR3 DNA reads as TGTGCCAGCAGCGCAGGGGGAATTTCAGAGACCCAGTACTTC. Protein: CASSAGGISETQYF.

This clonotype was detected only a few times. V usage is TRBV6-1 and J usage is TRBJ2-5, with D perhaps TRBD2 (6 bases). Germline CDR1 is MNHNS and CDR2 is SASEGT. The CDR3 has 14 residues. V shed 4 bases and J shed 5 bases, with 14 bases lying between them. CDR3 sequence: CASSGTITVETQYF. For the CDR3, the DNA is TGTGCCAGCAGTGGGACTATCACGGTCGAGACCCAGTACTTC.

J is TRBJ1-1 and V is TRBV5-6; 12 nucleotides agree with TRBD1. V dropped 2 bases and J dropped 10; count of bases not matched to a gene: 6. The CDR3 has 14 residues. Germline CDR1 and CDR2: SGHDT and YYEEEE. The CDR3: CASSFRDRGLSAFF. CDR3 DNA sequence: TGTGCCAGCAGCTTCCGGGACAGGGGGCTTTCAGCTTTCTTT.

V gene TRBV7-2 combines with J gene TRBJ2-3, with unresolved D. V lost 8 bases and J 0 bases, leaving 12 bases between the germline ends. The V gene's germline CDR1 is SGHTA and CDR2 FQGNSA. This CDR3 is built from 14 residues. The CDR3 DNA follows: TGTGCCAGCCAAAACGACCCAAGCACAGATACGCAGTATTTT. It translates to CASQNDPSTDTQYF.

This clonotype was detected only a few times. This chain joins TRBV12-3 or TRBV12-4 and TRBJ2-7; TRBD1 agrees at 7 bases. This CDR3 is 14 amino acids long. V was clipped by 1 base and J by 4 bases; unmatched bases: 4. CDR3: CASSLGPGGYEQYF. The CDR3 nucleotides read TGTGCCAGCAGTTTAGGGCCAGGGGGTTACGAGCAGTACTTC.

J is TRBJ2-5 and V is TRBV24-1; possibly TRBD2 for D (7 bases). V dropped 4 bases and J dropped 4 bases, with 12 bases sitting between them. Germline V gives CDR1 KGHDR, CDR2 SFDVKD. The CDR3 has 14 residues. CDR3: CATSEAGAGETQYF. CDR3 nucleotide sequence: TGTGCCACCAGTGAGGCGGGGGCGGGAGAGACCCAGTACTTC.

The chain uses TRBV3-1 and TRBJ1-2; 9 bases are shared with TRBD1. Germline-derived CDR1 and CDR2 are LGHDT and YNNKEL (reference sequence). The CDR3 is 15 amino acids. Trimming at V came to 11 bases and at J to 6 bases, leaving 16 bases not matched to a gene. For the CDR3, the DNA is TGTGCCGCCACACCTACAATAACAGGGGGCGATGGCTACACCTTC. This codes for CAATPTITGGDGYTF.

This clonotype was seen a few times. The chain has TRBV6-5 and TRBJ1-2, with 9 bases fitting TRBD1. Germline V gene data show CDR1 as MNHEY and CDR2 as SVGAGI. V trimming: 6 bases; J trimming: 3 bases; junction bases outside the gene matches: 8. The CDR3 runs 15 residues. CDR3 in DNA: TGTGCCAGCAGCCGACCGGGACAGGGAGACTATGGCTACACCTTC. Its protein product is CASSRPGQGDYGYTF.